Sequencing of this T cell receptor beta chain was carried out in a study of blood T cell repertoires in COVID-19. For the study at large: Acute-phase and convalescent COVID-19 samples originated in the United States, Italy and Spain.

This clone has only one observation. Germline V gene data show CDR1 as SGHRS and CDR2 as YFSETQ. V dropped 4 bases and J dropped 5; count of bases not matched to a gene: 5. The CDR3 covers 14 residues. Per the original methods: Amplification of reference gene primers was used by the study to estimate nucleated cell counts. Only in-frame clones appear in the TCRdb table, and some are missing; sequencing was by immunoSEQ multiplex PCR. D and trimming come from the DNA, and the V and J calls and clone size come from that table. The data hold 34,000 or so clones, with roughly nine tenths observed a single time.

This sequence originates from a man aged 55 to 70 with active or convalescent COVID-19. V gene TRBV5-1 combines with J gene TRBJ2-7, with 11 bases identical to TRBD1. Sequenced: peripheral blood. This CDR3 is CASSPGTGGNEQYF. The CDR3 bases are TGCGCCAGCAGCCCTGGGACAGGGGGAAACGAGCAGTACTTC.